These T cell receptor beta chains were read from a single sample in a study of PD-1 blockade in classical Hodgkin lymphoma. This table comes from immunoSEQ multiplex PCR, and its TCRdb copy is limited to in-frame clones, with some not included. Found here are about 85,000 clones, around 90% of them singletons; the top ten hold roughly 2.6%. The specimen was peripheral blood mononuclear cells (PBMCs), collected before the second cycle of nivolumab. These receptor sequences come from a human donor with classical Hodgkin lymphoma. CDR3s include the opening cysteine and the closing phenylalanine or tryptophan. A D gene is named only where the DNA matches it firmly. Clone size is stated in some rows and not others, as once, few, many or a class when expanded.

D gene: TRBD1
J gene: TRBJ2-2
V gene: TRBV5-1
clone size: .
CDR3 protein: CASSLEPGQGGNTGELFF
CDR3 DNA: TGCGCCAGCAGCTTGGAACCGGGACAGGGAGGGAACACCGGGGAGCTGTTTTTT

D gene: .
J gene: TRBJ1-1
V gene: TRBV30
clone size: .
CDR3 protein: CAWSVPGVNTEAFF
CDR3 DNA: TGTGCCTGGAGTGTACCCGGGGTTAACACTGAAGCTTTCTTT

D gene: TRBD1
J gene: TRBJ1-1
V gene: TRBV27
clone size: .
CDR3 protein: CASSPSTGVVTEAFF
CDR3 DNA: TGTGCCAGCAGTCCATCGACAGGGGTAGTCACTGAAGCTTTCTTT

D gene: TRBD2
J gene: TRBJ2-7
V gene: TRBV6-1
clone size: .
CDR3 protein: CASNSGGTVYEQYF
CDR3 DNA: TGTGCCAGCAACTCGGGGGGGACGGTGTACGAGCAGTACTTC

D gene: .
J gene: TRBJ2-1
V gene: TRBV29-1
clone size: .
CDR3 protein: CSVVPQSSYNEQFF
CDR3 DNA: TGCAGCGTTGTCCCCCAGAGCTCCTACAATGAGCAGTTCTTC

D gene: TRBD2
J gene: TRBJ2-1
V gene: TRBV19
clone size: .
CDR3 protein: CASSIDRGGLLYNEQFF
CDR3 DNA: TGTGCCAGTAGTATAGACCGGGGGGGCTTACTTTACAATGAGCAGTTCTTC

D gene: .
J gene: TRBJ2-1
V gene: TRBV19
clone size: .
CDR3 protein: CASSIVPVGSYNEQFF
CDR3 DNA: TGTGCCAGTAGTATAGTACCGGTCGGCTCCTACAATGAGCAGTTCTTC

D gene: .
J gene: TRBJ2-5
V gene: TRBV9
clone size: .
CDR3 protein: CASSGEAKDQETQYF
CDR3 DNA: TGTGCCAGCAGCGGAGAGGCTAAAGACCAAGAGACCCAGTACTTC

D gene: TRBD1
J gene: TRBJ1-5
V gene: TRBV30
clone size: once
CDR3 protein: CAWSSTGQGFQHF
CDR3 DNA: TGTGCCTGGAGTTCAACGGGACAGGGGTTCCAGCATTTT

D gene: TRBD2
J gene: TRBJ2-5
V gene: TRBV5-1
clone size: .
CDR3 protein: CASSFRTSFLVETQYF
CDR3 DNA: TGCGCCAGCAGCTTCCGGACTAGTTTTTTAGTAGAGACCCAGTACTTC

D gene: .
J gene: TRBJ1-1
V gene: TRBV9
clone size: .
CDR3 protein: CASTRGMNTEAFF
CDR3 DNA: TGTGCCAGCACCCGGGGGATGAACACTGAAGCTTTCTTT

D gene: .
J gene: TRBJ2-2
V gene: TRBV30
clone size: .
CDR3 protein: CAWTSGLTNTGELFF
CDR3 DNA: TGTGCCTGGACATCTGGACTCACGAACACCGGGGAGCTGTTTTTT

D gene: .
J gene: TRBJ1-1
V gene: TRBV4-2
clone size: few
CDR3 protein: CASSQDSGREAFF
CDR3 DNA: TGTGCCAGCAGCCAAGATTCTGGCAGAGAAGCTTTCTTT

D gene: .
J gene: TRBJ2-1
V gene: TRBV5-4
clone size: .
CDR3 protein: CASSPTSYNEQFF
CDR3 DNA: TGTGCCAGCAGCCCGACTAGCTACAATGAGCAGTTCTTC

D gene: .
J gene: TRBJ1-2
V gene: TRBV9
clone size: .
CDR3 protein: CASSVGGERVNGYTF
CDR3 DNA: TGTGCCAGCAGCGTAGGGGGGGAAAGGGTCAATGGCTACACCTTC

D gene: TRBD1
J gene: TRBJ1-5
V gene: TRBV6-1
clone size: .
CDR3 protein: CASTHRGPTSQPQHF
CDR3 DNA: TGTGCCAGCACCCACAGGGGACCCACGAGTCAGCCCCAGCATTTT

D gene: TRBD1
J gene: TRBJ2-3
V gene: TRBV19
clone size: .
CDR3 protein: CASTDRTGTGAGDTQYF
CDR3 DNA: TGTGCCAGTACCGATAGGACCGGGACAGGGGCGGGAGATACGCAGTATTTT

D gene: TRBD2
J gene: TRBJ2-2
V gene: TRBV10-1
clone size: .
CDR3 protein: CASNRLAGVAGELFF
CDR3 DNA: TGCGCCAGCAATAGACTAGCGGGAGTTGCCGGGGAGCTGTTTTTT

D gene: TRBD2
J gene: TRBJ2-1
V gene: TRBV7-8
clone size: .
CDR3 protein: CASSLMRESEQFF
CDR3 DNA: TGTGCCAGCAGCTTAATGCGGGAGAGTGAGCAGTTCTTC

D gene: .
J gene: TRBJ1-1
V gene: TRBV6-6
clone size: few
CDR3 protein: CASRQGEAFF
CDR3 DNA: TGTGCCAGCAGGCAGGGGGAAGCTTTCTTT

D gene: TRBD1
J gene: TRBJ2-1
V gene: TRBV19
clone size: .
CDR3 protein: CASSTPTGTGTVNEQFF
CDR3 DNA: TGTGCCAGTAGTACTCCAACAGGGACAGGGACTGTCAATGAGCAGTTCTTC

D gene: TRBD2
J gene: TRBJ2-5
V gene: TRBV7-3
clone size: once
CDR3 protein: CASSLGALAVQETQYF
CDR3 DNA: TGTGCCAGCAGCTTAGGGGCCCTAGCGGTCCAAGAGACCCAGTACTTC